This is a list of T cell receptor beta chains from one sample in a study of cytomegalovirus exposure and HLA in healthy donors. Data came from immunoSEQ multiplex PCR; TCRdb stores just in-frame clones and leaves some out. The sample consists of 100,000 to 150,000 clones, approximately 81% of them appearing once. Material for sequencing was PBMCs. The receptors were gathered from a man aged 18 to 29 in good health and CMV-seronegative. The CDR3 runs from the conserved cysteine through the conserved F or W. The D gene is left open where the match is weak. Part of the rows lack a size; the others show once, few, many or a class for expanded clones.

-	18	TRBV7-9	TRBD1	TRBJ1-5	TGTGCCAGCAGCCCGGACAGGGCCGACGTCGGGGGCAATCAGCCCCAGCATTTT	CASSPDRADVGGNQPQHF
-	15	TRBV7-2	TRBD2	TRBJ2-1	TGTGCCAGCAGCTTACGTAGCGGGGGAGAGTATGAGCAGTTCTTC	CASSLRSGGEYEQFF
-	13	TRBV7-7	-	TRBJ2-7	TGTGCTAGCAGCTTAGCGGAGGACTACGAGCAGTACTTC	CASSLAEDYEQYF
-	14	TRBV19	-	TRBJ2-3	TGTGCCAGTAGGGGCAGGGTGGAGGGAGATACGCAGTATTTT	CASRGRVEGDTQYF
few	15	TRBV6-1	TRBD1	TRBJ2-7	TGTGCCAGCAGTGAAGGGACAGGGGGCTCCTACGAGCAGTACTTC	CASSEGTGGSYEQYF
-	15	TRBV5-4	TRBD1	TRBJ1-2	TGTGCCAGCAGCTTGGCCGGGACAGGGAACTATGGCTACACCTTC	CASSLAGTGNYGYTF
-	14	TRBV29-1	-	TRBJ2-7	TGCAGCGTGCGGACTCGCCTTGTGTCCTACGAGCAGTACTTC	CSVRTRLVSYEQYF
-	14	TRBV18	-	TRBJ1-1	TGTGCCAGCTCACCTGGAGGGAGAGACACTGAAGCTTTCTTT	CASSPGGRDTEAFF
-	13	TRBV10-3	-	TRBJ2-7	TGTGCCACTGAACTAGGAATGGATTCCGAGCAGTACTTC	CATELGMDSEQYF
once	16	TRBV11-2	TRBD1	TRBJ2-5	TGTGCCAGCAGCCAACGGGACAGGGGGTACCAAGAGACCCAGTACTTC	CASSQRDRGYQETQYF
-	18	TRBV5-4	TRBD1	TRBJ1-2	TGTGCCAGCAGCTTGTATCTGGCTTATGGGACAGCTAACTATGGCTACACCTTC	CASSLYLAYGTANYGYTF
-	16	TRBV5-5	-	TRBJ2-3	TGTGCCAGCAGCTTCGGGACACCTCCTAGCACAGATACGCAGTATTTT	CASSFGTPPSTDTQYF
-	15	TRBV4-1	-	TRBJ1-6	TGCGCCAGCAGCCAAGGCACCCTATTACATTCACCCCTCCACTTT	CASSQGTLLHSPLHF
-	17	TRBV9	TRBD2	TRBJ2-1	TGTGCCAGCAGCGCACTCGGACTAGCGGGGGCCGGGCATGAGCAGTTCTTC	CASSALGLAGAGHEQFF
-	11	TRBV29-1	-	TRBJ2-7	TGCAGCGTCGGGAAGTGGGACGAGCAGTACTTC	CSVGKWDEQYF
once	15	TRBV6-1	-	TRBJ1-3	TGTGCCAGCAGTGGACGCAAGCGATCTGGAAACACCATATATTTT	CASSGRKRSGNTIYF
few	14	TRBV5-1	-	TRBJ2-7	TGCGCCAGCAGCTTGGCTCCGGTGGCCTACGAGCAGTACTTC	CASSLAPVAYEQYF
-	17	TRBV11-2	-	TRBJ2-3	TGTGCCAGCAGCGCCCTCTTTTTTAATGAGAACACAGATACGCAGTATTTT	CASSALFFNENTDTQYF
-	15	TRBV7-9	TRBD1	TRBJ2-7	TGTGCCAGCAGCGTTGGGACAGGGGGCCTCCACGAGCAGTACTTC	CASSVGTGGLHEQYF
-	15	TRBV7-8	TRBD2	TRBJ2-7	TGTGCCAGCAGCCCACTAGCGGGGGATTGGAGCGAGCAGTACTTC	CASSPLAGDWSEQYF
-	16	TRBV7-8	TRBD1	TRBJ1-1	TGTGCCAGCAGCTTAGCGGGACAGGGTAAACATACTGAAGCTTTCTTT	CASSLAGQGKHTEAFF
once	14	TRBV15	-	TRBJ1-1	TGTGCCACCAGCAGAATAGGACATTCCGGTGAAGCTTTCTTT	CATSRIGHSGEAFF
-	14	TRBV18	-	TRBJ2-2	TGTGCCAGCTCACCTATGGGCCGCACCGGGGAGCTGTTTTTT	CASSPMGRTGELFF
once	14	TRBV5-4	-	TRBJ1-2	TGTGCCAGCAGCTCGCTTACAGGGAACTATGGCTACACCTTC	CASSSLTGNYGYTF
few	12	TRBV25-1	-	TRBJ1-1	TGTGCCAGCAGGGGAGTATACTATGAAGCTTTCTTT	CASRGVYYEAFF
-	16	TRBV19	-	TRBJ2-1	TGTGCCAGTAGTATAGGCCTGACGGGGGAAGGGGATGAGCAGTTCTTC	CASSIGLTGEGDEQFF
-	14	TRBV7-9	-	TRBJ1-5	TGTGCCAGCAGCTTGGCAGGTCAAGGACAGCCCCAGCATTTT	CASSLAGQGQPQHF
-	13	TRBV5-1	TRBD1	TRBJ2-2	TGCGCCAGCAGACAGGGGGACACCGGGGAGCTGTTTTTT	CASRQGDTGELFF
-	15	TRBV7-6	-	TRBJ1-2	TGTGCCAGCAGCTCAAGACCACCACGGACTGATGGCTACACCTTC	CASSSRPPRTDGYTF
-	14	TRBV28	-	TRBJ1-3	TGTGCCAGCAGCTGGGGCTACTCTGGAAACACCATATATTTT	CASSWGYSGNTIYF
-	14	TRBV5-1	TRBD1	TRBJ1-2	TGCGCCAGCAGCTCCGGGACAGGGGACTATGGCTACACCTTC	CASSSGTGDYGYTF
-	14	TRBV7-2	TRBD1	TRBJ1-3	TGTGCCAGCAGCTCGCGACAGGGGGGAAACACCATATATTTT	CASSSRQGGNTIYF
-	15	TRBV2	TRBD1	TRBJ1-5	TGTGCCAGCAGGGCGGGACAGCCACTCAATCAGCCCCAGCATTTT	CASRAGQPLNQPQHF
-	14	TRBV7-2	TRBD1	TRBJ2-1	TGTGCCAGCAGCCACGGACAGGGGGGGAATGAGCAGTTCTTC	CASSHGQGGNEQFF
-	15	TRBV4-1	TRBD1	TRBJ2-7	TGCGCCAGCAGCCCACGACAGGGGTTGGTGGACGAGCAGTACTTC	CASSPRQGLVDEQYF
-	13	TRBV5-1	-	TRBJ1-2	TGCGCCTCCCCGGGACACACAAGACGGGGCTACACCTTC	CASPGHTRRGYTF
few	14	TRBV9	-	TRBJ1-5	TGTGCCAGCAGCGTGTCAGGGGGCAATCAGCCCCAGCATTTT	CASSVSGGNQPQHF
-	14	TRBV15	TRBD1	TRBJ1-2	TGTGCCACCAGCAGAGGCGGACAGGGAAATGGCTGCACCTTC	CATSRGGQGNGCTF
-	13	TRBV9	-	TRBJ2-1	TGTGCCAGCAGCGACACTAGCAAACATGAGCAGTTCTTC	CASSDTSKHEQFF
-	16	TRBV5-1	-	TRBJ1-5	TGCGCCAGCAGCTCCGGGGGGGGAGACGGCAATCAGCCCCAGCATTTT	CASSSGGGDGNQPQHF
-	16	TRBV19	-	TRBJ2-5	TGTGCCAGTAGTCACGCCAGTGCAGGGGGGTCGGAGACCCAGTACTTC	CASSHASAGGSETQYF
-	12	TRBV28	-	TRBJ2-5	TGCGCTACGTGGGGGCGATGGGAGACCCAGTACTTC	CATWGRWETQYF
-	16	TRBV10-1	-	TRBJ2-2	TGCGCCAGCAGGAAAAACAGGGTCGCGAACACCGGGGAGCTGTTTTTT	CASRKNRVANTGELFF
-	18	TRBV9	TRBD1	TRBJ2-7	TGTGCCAGCAGCGTAGCATCGGTTGAACGACAGGGGTACTACGAGCAGTACTTC	CASSVASVERQGYYEQYF
once	14	TRBV7-2	-	TRBJ1-1	TGTGCCAGCAGCTTAGCGACACAAAACACTGAAGCTTTCTTT	CASSLATQNTEAFF
-	14	TRBV6-5	TRBD2	TRBJ2-1	TGTGCCAGCAGTTTTGGGGTTAGCGGGGACGAGCAGTTCTTC	CASSFGVSGDEQFF
-	14	TRBV10-3	-	TRBJ2-1	TGTGCCATCAGTGGGCAGGGTACCTACAATGAGCAGTTCTTC	CAISGQGTYNEQFF
-	14	TRBV6-5	-	TRBJ1-5	TGTGCCAGCAGTCCAACAGGGAACAATCAGCCCCAGCATTTT	CASSPTGNNQPQHF
-	15	TRBV5-1	-	TRBJ2-1	TGCGCCAGCAGCTCCCGACAGGTTATCTACAATGAGCAGTTCTTC	CASSSRQVIYNEQFF
-	14	TRBV14	-	TRBJ1-1	TGTGCCAGCAGCCAAGACAGGGGCGGTGTTGAAGCTTTCTTT	CASSQDRGGVEAFF
-	15	TRBV10-2	-	TRBJ2-7	TGCGCCAGCAGTGAGGGAACAGCCACAAACTACGAGCAGTACTTC	CASSEGTATNYEQYF